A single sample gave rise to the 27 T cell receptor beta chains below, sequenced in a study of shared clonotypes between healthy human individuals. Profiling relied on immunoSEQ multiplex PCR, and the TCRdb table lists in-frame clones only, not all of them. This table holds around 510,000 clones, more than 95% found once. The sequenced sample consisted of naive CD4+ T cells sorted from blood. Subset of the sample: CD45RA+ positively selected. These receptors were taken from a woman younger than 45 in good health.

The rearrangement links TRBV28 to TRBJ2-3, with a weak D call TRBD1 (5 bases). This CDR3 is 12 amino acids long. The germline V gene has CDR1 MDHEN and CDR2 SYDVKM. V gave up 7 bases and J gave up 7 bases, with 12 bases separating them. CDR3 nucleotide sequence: TGTGCCAGCACCACCGCAGGGAATACGCAGTATTTT. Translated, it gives CASTTAGNTQYF. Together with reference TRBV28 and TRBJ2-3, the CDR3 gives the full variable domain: DVKVTQSSRYLVKRTGEKVFLECVQDMDHENMFWYRQDPGLGLRLIYFSYDVKMKEKGDIPEGYSVSREKKERFSLILESASTNQTSMYLCASTTAGNTQYFGPGTRLTVL.

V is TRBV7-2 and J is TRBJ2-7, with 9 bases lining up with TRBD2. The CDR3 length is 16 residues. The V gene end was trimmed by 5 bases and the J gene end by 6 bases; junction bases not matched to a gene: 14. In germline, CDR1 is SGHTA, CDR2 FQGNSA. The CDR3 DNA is TGTGCCAGCAGCGTTAGAGTTAGCGGGAGTCATGGCGAGCAGTACTTC. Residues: CASSVRVSGSHGEQYF.

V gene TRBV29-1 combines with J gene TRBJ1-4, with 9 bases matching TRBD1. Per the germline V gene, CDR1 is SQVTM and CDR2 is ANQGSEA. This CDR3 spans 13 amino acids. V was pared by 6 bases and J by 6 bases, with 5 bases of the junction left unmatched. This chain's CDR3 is CSVTGTGHEKLFF. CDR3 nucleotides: TGCAGCGTAACCGGGACAGGGCATGAAAAACTGTTTTTT.

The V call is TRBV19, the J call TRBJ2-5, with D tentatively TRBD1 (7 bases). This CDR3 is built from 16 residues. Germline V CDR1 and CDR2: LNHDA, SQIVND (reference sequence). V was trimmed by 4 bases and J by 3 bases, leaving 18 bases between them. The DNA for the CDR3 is TGTGCCAGTAGTACCCGCGGGGCACAGGGGAAAGAGACCCAGTACTTC. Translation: CASSTRGAQGKETQYF.

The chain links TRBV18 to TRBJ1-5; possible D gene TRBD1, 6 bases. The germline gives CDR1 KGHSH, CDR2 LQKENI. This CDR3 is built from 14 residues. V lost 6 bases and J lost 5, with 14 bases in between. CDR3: CASSPTGSDQPQHF. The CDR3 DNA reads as TGTGCCAGCTCGCCAACAGGGTCGGATCAGCCCCAGCATTTT.

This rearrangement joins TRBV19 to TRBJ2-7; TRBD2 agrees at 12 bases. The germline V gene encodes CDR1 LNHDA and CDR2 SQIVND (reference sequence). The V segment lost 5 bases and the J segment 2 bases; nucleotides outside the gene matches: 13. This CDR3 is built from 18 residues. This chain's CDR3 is CASSRLAGGPSATYEQYF. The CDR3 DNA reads TGTGCCAGTAGTCGCCTAGCGGGAGGGCCCTCGGCAACCTACGAGCAGTACTTC.

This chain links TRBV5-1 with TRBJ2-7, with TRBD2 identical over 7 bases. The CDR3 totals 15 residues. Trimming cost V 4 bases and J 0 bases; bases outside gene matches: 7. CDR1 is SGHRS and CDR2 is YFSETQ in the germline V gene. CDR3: CASSILAGSSYEQYF. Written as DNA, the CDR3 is TGCGCCAGCAGCATTTTAGCGGGTAGCTCCTACGAGCAGTACTTC. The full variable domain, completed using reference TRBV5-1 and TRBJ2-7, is KAGVTQTPRYLIKTRGQQVTLSCSPISGHRSVSWYQQTPGQGLQFLFEYFSETQRNKGNFPGRFSGRQFSNSRSEMNVSTLELGDSALYLCASSILAGSSYEQYFGPGTRLTVT.

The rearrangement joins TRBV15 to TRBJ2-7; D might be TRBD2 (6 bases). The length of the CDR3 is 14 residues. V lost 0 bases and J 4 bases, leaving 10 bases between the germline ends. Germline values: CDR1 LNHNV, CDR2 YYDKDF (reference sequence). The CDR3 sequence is CATSRERGLYEQYF. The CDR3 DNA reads TGTGCCACCAGCAGAGAGAGGGGACTTTACGAGCAGTACTTC. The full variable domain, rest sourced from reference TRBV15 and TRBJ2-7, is DAMVIQNPRYQVTQFGKPVTLSCSQTLNHNVMYWYQQKSSQAPKLLFHYYDKDFNNEADTPDNFQSRRPNTSFCFLDIRSPGLGDTAMYLCATSRERGLYEQYFGPGTRLTVT.

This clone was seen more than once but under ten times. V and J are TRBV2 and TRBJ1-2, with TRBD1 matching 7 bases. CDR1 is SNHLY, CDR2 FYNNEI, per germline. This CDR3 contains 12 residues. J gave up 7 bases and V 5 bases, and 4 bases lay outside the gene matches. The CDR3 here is CASSRQGRGYTF. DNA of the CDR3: TGTGCCAGCAGTCGACAGGGACGTGGCTACACCTTC.

This CDR3 reads CASSLGSGSTSYNEQFF. The CDR3, as DNA: TGTGCCAGCAGCTTGGGCAGCGGGAGTACCTCCTACAATGAGCAGTTCTTC. The chain recombines TRBV5-4 with TRBJ2-1; 8 bases fit TRBD2. V shed 0 bases and J 0 bases; nucleotides not matched to a gene: 5. The CDR3 has 17 residues. Germline CDR1 is SGHNT and CDR2 is YYREEE (reference sequence).

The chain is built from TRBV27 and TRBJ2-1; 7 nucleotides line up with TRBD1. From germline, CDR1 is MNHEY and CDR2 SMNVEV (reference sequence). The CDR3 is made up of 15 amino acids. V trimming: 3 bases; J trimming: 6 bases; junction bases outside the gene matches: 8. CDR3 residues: CASSFRDRAGNEQFF. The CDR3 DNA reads TGTGCCAGCAGTTTTCGAGACAGGGCGGGCAATGAGCAGTTCTTC.

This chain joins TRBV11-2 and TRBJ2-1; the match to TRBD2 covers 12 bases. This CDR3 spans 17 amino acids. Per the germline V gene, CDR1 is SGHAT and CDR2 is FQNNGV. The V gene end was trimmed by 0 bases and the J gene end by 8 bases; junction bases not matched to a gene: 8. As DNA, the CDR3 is TGTGCCAGCAGCTTAGAGCTAGCGGGAGGGTGGTTTGATGAGCAGTTCTTC. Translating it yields CASSLELAGGWFDEQFF.

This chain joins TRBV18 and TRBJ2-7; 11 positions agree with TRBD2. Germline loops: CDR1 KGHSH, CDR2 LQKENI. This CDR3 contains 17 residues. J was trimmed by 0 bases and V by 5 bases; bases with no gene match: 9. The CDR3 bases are TGTGCCAGCTCAGCGGGACTAGCGGACCTTAGCTCCTACGAGCAGTACTTC. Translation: CASSAGLADLSSYEQYF.

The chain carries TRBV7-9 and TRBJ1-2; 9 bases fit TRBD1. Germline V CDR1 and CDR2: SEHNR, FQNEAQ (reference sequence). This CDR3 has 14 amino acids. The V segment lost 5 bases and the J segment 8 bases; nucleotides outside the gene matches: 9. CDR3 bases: TGTGCCAGCAGCCCCTGGACAGGGGTGTTGGGCTACACCTTC. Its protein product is CASSPWTGVLGYTF.

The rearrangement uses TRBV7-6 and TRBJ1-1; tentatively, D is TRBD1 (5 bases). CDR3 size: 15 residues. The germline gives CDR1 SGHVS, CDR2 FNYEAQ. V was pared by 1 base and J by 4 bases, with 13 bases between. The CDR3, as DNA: TGTGCCAGCAGCTTAGTGCCAGCTGGGGGCACTGAAGCTTTCTTT. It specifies CASSLVPAGGTEAFF.

In nucleotides, the CDR3 is TGTGCCATCAGTGTTGACAGGGGGTTCTATGGCTACACCTTC. Its translation is CAISVDRGFYGYTF. The rearrangement links TRBV10-3 to TRBJ1-2, with 9 bases matching TRBD1. The CDR3 consists of 14 residues. The germline CDR1 and CDR2 sequences are ENHRY and SYGVKD. Germline trimming cut 4 bases from V and 4 bases from J; bases unmatched to any gene: 4.

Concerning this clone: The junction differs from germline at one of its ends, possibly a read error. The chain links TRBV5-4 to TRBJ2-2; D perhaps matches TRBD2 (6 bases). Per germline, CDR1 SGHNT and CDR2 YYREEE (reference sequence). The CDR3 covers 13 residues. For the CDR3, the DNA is TGTGCCATCAGCTTGGCGGGGTCCGGGGAGCTGTTTTTT. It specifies CAISLAGSGELFF. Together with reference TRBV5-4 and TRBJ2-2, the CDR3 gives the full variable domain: ETGVTQSPTHLIKTRGQQVTLRCSSQSGHNTVSWYQQALGQGPQFIFQYYREEENGRGNFPPRFSGLQFPNYSSELNVNALELDDSALYLCAISLAGSGELFFGEGSRLTVL.

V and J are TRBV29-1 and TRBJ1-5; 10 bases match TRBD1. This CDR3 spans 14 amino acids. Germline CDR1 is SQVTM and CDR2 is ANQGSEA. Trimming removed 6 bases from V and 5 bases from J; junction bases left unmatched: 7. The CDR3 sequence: CSVRTGTGDQPQHF. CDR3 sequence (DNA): TGCAGCGTCCGAACCGGGACAGGGGATCAGCCCCAGCATTTT.

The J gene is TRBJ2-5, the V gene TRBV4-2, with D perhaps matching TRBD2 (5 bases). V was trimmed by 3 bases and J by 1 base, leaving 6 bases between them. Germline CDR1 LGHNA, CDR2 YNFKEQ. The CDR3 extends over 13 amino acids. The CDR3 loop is CASSQRAQETQYF. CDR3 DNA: TGTGCCAGCAGCCAGAGGGCCCAAGAGACCCAGTACTTC.

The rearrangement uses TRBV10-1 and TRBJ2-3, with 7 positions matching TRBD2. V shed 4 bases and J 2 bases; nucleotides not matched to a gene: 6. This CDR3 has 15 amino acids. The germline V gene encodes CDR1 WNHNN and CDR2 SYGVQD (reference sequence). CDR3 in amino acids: CASSVREIFTDTQYF. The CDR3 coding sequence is TGCGCCAGCAGTGTGCGGGAGATCTTCACAGATACGCAGTATTTT.

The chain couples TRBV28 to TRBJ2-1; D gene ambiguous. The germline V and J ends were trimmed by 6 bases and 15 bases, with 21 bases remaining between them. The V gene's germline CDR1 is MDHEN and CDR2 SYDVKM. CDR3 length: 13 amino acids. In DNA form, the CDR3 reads TGTGCCAGCAGCCGCCTCGGGCCTACCCGAGGGTTCTTC. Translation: CASSRLGPTRGFF.

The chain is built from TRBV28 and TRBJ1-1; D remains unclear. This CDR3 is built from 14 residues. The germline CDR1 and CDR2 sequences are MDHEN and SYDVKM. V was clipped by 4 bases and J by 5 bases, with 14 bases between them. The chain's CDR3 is CASSYDPGKTEAFF. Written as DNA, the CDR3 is TGTGCCAGCAGTTACGACCCCGGGAAGACTGAAGCTTTCTTT. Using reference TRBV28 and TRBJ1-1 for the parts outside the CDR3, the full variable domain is DVKVTQSSRYLVKRTGEKVFLECVQDMDHENMFWYRQDPGLGLRLIYFSYDVKMKEKGDIPEGYSVSREKKERFSLILESASTNQTSMYLCASSYDPGKTEAFFGQGTRLTVV.

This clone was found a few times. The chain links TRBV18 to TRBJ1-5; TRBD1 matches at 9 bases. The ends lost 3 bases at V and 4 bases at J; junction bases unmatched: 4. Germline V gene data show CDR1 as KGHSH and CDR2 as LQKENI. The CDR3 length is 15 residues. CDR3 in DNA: TGTGCCAGCTCACCGTCCGGGACAGGGAATCAGCCCCAGCATTTT. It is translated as CASSPSGTGNQPQHF.

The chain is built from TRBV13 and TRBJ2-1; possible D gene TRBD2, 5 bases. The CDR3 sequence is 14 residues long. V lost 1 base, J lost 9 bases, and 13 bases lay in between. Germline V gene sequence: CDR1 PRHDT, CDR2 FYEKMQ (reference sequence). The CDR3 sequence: CASSLVASHSEQFF. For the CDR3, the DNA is TGTGCCAGCAGCTTAGTGGCTAGCCATAGTGAGCAGTTCTTC.

As DNA, the CDR3 is TGTGCCACCAGCAGAGAAGCAGGGGAGTACGAGCAGTACTTC. Its translation: CATSREAGEYEQYF. The rearrangement uses TRBV15 and TRBJ2-7, with a possible D match to TRBD1 (6 bases). The V end was cut by 0 bases, the J end by 4 bases, with 10 bases between. The CDR3 sequence is 14 residues long. Germline CDR1 is LNHNV and CDR2 is YYDKDF (reference sequence).

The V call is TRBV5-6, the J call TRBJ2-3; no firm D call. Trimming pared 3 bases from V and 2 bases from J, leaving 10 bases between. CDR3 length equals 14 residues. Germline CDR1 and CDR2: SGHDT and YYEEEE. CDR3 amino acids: CASSWVADTDTQYF. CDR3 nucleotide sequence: TGTGCCAGCAGCTGGGTGGCGGACACAGATACGCAGTATTTT.

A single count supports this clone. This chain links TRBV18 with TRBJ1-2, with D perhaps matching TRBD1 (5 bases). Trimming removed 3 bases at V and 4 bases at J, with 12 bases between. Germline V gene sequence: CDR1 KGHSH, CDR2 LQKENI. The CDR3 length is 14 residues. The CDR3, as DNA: TGTGCCAGCTCACCGATGACAGATTCCTATGGCTACACCTTC. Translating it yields CASSPMTDSYGYTF.